Below are 26 T cell receptor beta chains sequenced from a single sample in a study of T cell repertoires in cytomegalovirus infection. No antigen is known for these receptors. TCRdb re-called the reads with MiXCR, one entry per CDR3 protein. The sample lists about 160,000 distinct CDR3 sequences, roughly 21% occurring once. This sample comprised CD8+ T cells from cultured PBMCs, obtained from culture after CMV antigen stimulation. These receptors all stem from a human donor in good health (CMV status not recorded). Some clones in this sample may be carry-over from other donors' samples.

The sample holds a few counts of this clonotype. The V gene is TRBV7-8, the J gene TRBJ1-1, with 8 bases that match TRBD1. Germline loops: CDR1 SGHVS, CDR2 FQNEAQ. Trimming removed 4 bases from V and 8 bases from J; junction bases left unmatched: 9. This CDR3 has 14 amino acids. CDR3 protein: CASSSQGGDWEAFF. The CDR3 coding sequence is TGTGCCAGCAGCTCACAGGGGGGGGATTGGGAAGCTTTCTTT.

J is TRBJ2-1 and V is TRBV7-8; perhaps TRBD2 as D (7 bases). The V end lost 6 bases, the J end lost 6 bases, and 18 bases lay between the germline ends. This CDR3 has 15 residues. Looked up from germline, CDR1 is SGHVS and CDR2 is FQNEAQ. The CDR3 protein is CASSEGGARGNEQFF. The CDR3 DNA reads TGTGCCAGCAGTGAAGGGGGGGCTCGTGGCAATGAGCAGTTCTTC.

The V gene is TRBV7-6, the J gene TRBJ1-4; D is ambiguous. The V end lost 0 bases, the J end lost 4 bases, and 9 bases lay between the germline ends. The CDR3 has 15 amino acids. CDR1 and CDR2 (germline): SGHVS, FNYEAQ. The CDR3 coding sequence is TGTGCCAGCAGCTTAGCAGTTCAGATTAATGAAAAACTGTTTTTT. This codes for CASSLAVQINEKLFF.

The genes are TRBV12-3 or TRBV12-4 and TRBJ2-3, with D possibly being TRBD2 (6 bases). The V end was cut by 5 bases, the J end by 8 bases, with 17 bases between. The CDR3 spans 14 residues. The CDR3 protein is CASSRGSSVGTQYF. CDR3 nucleotides: TGTGCCAGCAGTCGTGGCTCTAGCGTGGGTACGCAGTATTTT.

Turning to this clonotype: One end of the junction is discordant with germline, which a read error may explain. The chain combines TRBV7-2 with TRBJ1-2, with 7 positions matching TRBD1. CDR3 size: 15 residues. Per the germline V gene, CDR1 is SGHTA and CDR2 is FQGNSA. CDR3 sequence (DNA): TGTGCCGGCAGCCCAACAGGGGATCACCTTTATGGCTACACCTTC. Amino acid sequence: CAGSPTGDHLYGYTF.

The rearrangement joins TRBV27 to TRBJ1-2; D may be TRBD1 (5 bases). Trimming took 3 bases from V and 8 from J, leaving 13 bases between them. CDR3 length equals 13 residues. Looked up from germline, CDR1 is MNHEY and CDR2 is SMNVEV (reference sequence). This CDR3 is CASSFIKGRGYTF. CDR3 DNA sequence: TGTGCCAGCAGTTTTATAAAGGGGAGGGGCTACACCTTC.

This clonotype was observed a handful of times. This sequence joins TRBV6-5 and TRBJ2-2; TRBD1 agrees at 8 bases. Germline-derived CDR1 and CDR2 are MNHEY and SVGAGI. V was clipped by 4 bases and J by 5 bases; unmatched bases: 3. This CDR3 spans 14 amino acids. CDR3 loop: CASSWQGATGELFF. CDR3 DNA sequence: TGTGCCAGCAGTTGGCAGGGGGCAACCGGGGAGCTGTTTTTT.

The rearrangement joins TRBV7-8 to TRBJ2-1; D gene unclear. V shed 6 bases and J shed 0 bases, with 12 bases lying between them. This CDR3 comprises 15 residues. Germline lookup yields CDR1 SGHVS and CDR2 FQNEAQ. CDR3 sequence reads: CASSRTPSSYNEQFF. The CDR3, as DNA: TGTGCCAGCAGTCGTACCCCGTCCTCCTACAATGAGCAGTTCTTC.

Written as DNA, the CDR3 is TGTGCCAGCAGATACCCAGGGAGCACTGAAGCTTTCTTT. Protein: CASRYPGSTEAFF. The J gene is TRBJ1-1, the V gene TRBV6-6; D is possibly TRBD1 (5 bases). With 6 bases removed from V and 4 bases from J, the gap between germline ends came to 12 bases. Germline V gives CDR1 MNHNY, CDR2 SVGAGI (reference sequence). The CDR3 loop spans 13 amino acids.

This clonotype turned up a few times. At one boundary the junction diverges from the germline segment, which might be a read error. The J gene is TRBJ2-7, the V gene TRBV7-4; 10 bases fit TRBD1. Germline values: CDR1 SGHVT, CDR2 SQSDAQ. This CDR3 has 13 amino acids. The DNA of the CDR3 is TGTGCCAGCAGCGGGACAGGGGTCACCGAGGAGTACTTC. Its translation is CASSGTGVTEEYF.

At least ten counts were recorded for this clonotype. The genes are TRBV7-8 and TRBJ2-7, with TRBD1 matching 10 bases. This CDR3 is built from 13 residues. Germline-derived CDR1 and CDR2 are SGHVS and FQNEAQ. V gave up 4 bases and J gave up 5 bases; unmatched junction bases: 2. In DNA form, the CDR3 reads TGTGCCAGCAGCTCCGGACAGGGGGACGAGCAGTACTTC. The encoded protein is CASSSGQGDEQYF.

This clonotype came up a few times. The chain uses TRBV7-9 and TRBJ1-4; maybe TRBD1 (5 bases). Germline V CDR1 and CDR2: SEHNR, FQNEAQ (reference sequence). The germline V and J ends were trimmed by 6 bases and 8 bases, with 16 bases remaining between them. CDR3 length: 14 amino acids. CDR3 nucleotides: TGTGCCAGCAGTTCAGGGATAGGTGAAGAAAAACTGTTTTTT. As protein: CASSSGIGEEKLFF.

This chain uses TRBV9 with TRBJ2-2, with D tentatively TRBD1 or TRBD2 (5 bases each). Deletions cut 7 bases from V and 0 bases from J, with 10 bases between. The V gene's germline CDR1 is SGDLS and CDR2 YYNGEE. This CDR3 spans 14 amino acids. CDR3 residues: CASGGAANTGELFF. CDR3 DNA sequence: TGTGCCAGCGGGGGAGCTGCGAACACCGGGGAGCTGTTTTTT. The complete variable domain, with remaining parts taken from reference TRBV9 and TRBJ2-2, reads DSGVTQTPKHLITATGQRVTLRCSPRSGDLSVYWYQQSLDQGLQFLIQYYNGEERAKGNILERFSAQQFPDLHSELNLSSLELGDSALYFCASGGAANTGELFFGEGSRLTVL.

The table lists this clonotype with a few counts. The chain couples TRBV11-2 to TRBJ1-6, with D maybe TRBD1 (6 bases). CDR3 length: 12 residues. Per germline, CDR1 SGHAT and CDR2 FQNNGV. V lost 5 bases and J 15 bases, leaving 14 bases between the germline ends. CDR3 residues: CASSGHRQDLHF. In nucleotides, the CDR3 is TGTGCCAGCAGCGGACATCGACAGGACCTCCACTTT. Complete variable domain (other parts from reference TRBV11-2 and TRBJ1-6): EAGVAQSPRYKIIEKRQSVAFWCNPISGHATLYWYQQILGQGPKLLIQFQNNGVVDDSQLPKDRFSAERLKGVDSTLKIQPAKLEDSAVYLCASSGHRQDLHFGNGTRLTVT.

This clonotype has only a few counts. CDR3 in DNA: TGTGCCAGCAGTGACGGGGGCGAGCAGTACTTC. Translating gives CASSDGGEQYF. This chain joins TRBV25-1 and TRBJ2-7, with D possibly TRBD2 on 6 matching bases. Trimming removed 3 bases at V and 6 bases at J, with 6 bases between. The CDR3 is 11 residues long. CDR1 and CDR2 (germline): MGHDK, SYGVNS.

This clonotype was observed once. This chain links TRBV29-1 with TRBJ2-1; a weak D match, TRBD1 (6 bases). Germline V gene data show CDR1 as SQVTM and CDR2 as ANQGSEA. The V gene lost 2 bases and the J gene lost 6 bases, with 11 bases spanning the gap. This CDR3 has 13 amino acids. The CDR3 nucleotides read TGCAGCGTTGAAATGGGACATGGCAATGAGCAGTTCTTC. It encodes CSVEMGHGNEQFF.

This clonotype was seen only a few times. This sequence joins TRBV27 and TRBJ1-1, with D maybe TRBD1 (5 bases). The CDR3 loop spans 15 amino acids. V was cut by 0 bases and J by 0 bases, with 8 bases left in between. Germline CDR1 MNHEY, CDR2 SMNVEV (reference sequence). The CDR3, as DNA: TGTGCCAGCAGTTTATCAGCAGGGATGAACACTGAAGCTTTCTTT. Translation: CASSLSAGMNTEAFF.

This chain joins TRBV7-2 and TRBJ2-3, with TRBD2 matching over 10 bases. V shed 4 bases and J 2 bases; nucleotides not matched to a gene: 6. CDR3 size: 16 residues. From germline, CDR1 is SGHTA and CDR2 FQGNSA. The CDR3 region is CASSWWTSGFTDTQYF. The CDR3 DNA is TGTGCCAGCAGCTGGTGGACTAGCGGATTCACAGATACGCAGTATTTT.

This clonotype was found a few times. The V call is TRBV7-9, the J call TRBJ1-5; D remains unclear. CDR3 size: 14 residues. The germline V gene encodes CDR1 SEHNR and CDR2 FQNEAQ (reference sequence). The ends were cut back, 6 bases at V and 0 bases at J, with 9 bases in the middle. The CDR3 spells CASRDTDSNQPQHF. CDR3 in DNA: TGTGCCAGCAGGGATACAGATAGCAATCAGCCCCAGCATTTT.

This clonotype has just a few counts. The V gene is TRBV6-5, the J gene TRBJ2-3; D remains unclear. Per germline, CDR1 MNHEY and CDR2 SVGAGI. V lost 0 bases and J 0 bases, leaving 13 bases between the germline ends. CDR3 size: 17 residues. The CDR3 sequence: CASSYSTRSPSTDTQYF. CDR3 nucleotide sequence: TGTGCCAGCAGTTACTCGACCCGGTCCCCTAGCACAGATACGCAGTATTTT.

The J gene is TRBJ2-7, the V gene TRBV6-1, with 12 bases matching TRBD1. Germline V gives CDR1 MNHNS, CDR2 SASEGT. The J segment lost 3 bases and the V segment lost 2 bases, leaving 5 bases of the junction unmatched. The CDR3 is 16 residues long. In DNA form, the CDR3 reads TGTGCCAGCAGTGAAAGCTGGGACAGGGGGCTCTACGAGCAGTACTTC. Translated: CASSESWDRGLYEQYF.

This clonotype was recorded many times. This chain joins TRBV4-1 and TRBJ1-3, with 7 nucleotides matching TRBD1. V lost 1 base and J lost 0; bases outside the gene matches: 6. Per the germline V gene, CDR1 is MGHRA and CDR2 is YSYEKL. The CDR3 extends over 17 amino acids. The CDR3 loop is CASSQGTGPLSGNTIYF. The DNA of the CDR3 is TGCGCCAGCAGCCAAGGGACAGGCCCCCTCTCTGGAAACACCATATATTTT.

J is TRBJ1-4 and V is TRBV7-9; TRBD1 agrees at 7 bases. Per germline, CDR1 SEHNR and CDR2 FQNEAQ (reference sequence). J lost 8 bases, V lost 8 bases, and 14 bases had no gene match. This CDR3 contains 15 residues. CDR3 sequence reads: CASGKQGPVEEKLFF. The CDR3 bases are TGTGCCAGCGGCAAACAGGGGCCGGTCGAGGAAAAACTGTTTTTT.

This clonotype was recorded a few times. The chain has TRBV7-2 and TRBJ1-2; TRBD1 is a possible D gene (5 bases). V was clipped by 0 bases and J by 8 bases, with 10 bases between them. The length of the CDR3 is 13 residues. The germline V gene has CDR1 SGHTA and CDR2 FQGNSA. The CDR3 protein is CASSLARGNGYTF. CDR3 coding DNA: TGTGCCAGCAGCTTAGCAAGGGGTAACGGCTACACCTTC.

The V and J genes are TRBV6-2 or TRBV6-3 and TRBJ2-3; D is unclear. V shed 8 bases and J shed 6 bases, with 18 bases lying between them. CDR1 and CDR2 from the germline V gene are MNHEY and SVGEGT. This CDR3 spans 14 amino acids. CDR3 nucleotide sequence: TGTGCCAGCGCCGCATCCTCAGGCTCCGATACGCAGTATTTT. Encoded protein: CASAASSGSDTQYF.

This chain connects TRBV7-8 to TRBJ1-1, with D unclear. Germline V gene data show CDR1 as SGHVS and CDR2 as FQNEAQ. Trimming stripped 10 bases from V and 5 bases from J, with 29 bases between. The CDR3 totals 17 residues. CDR3 sequence (DNA): TGTGCCACCATCATTTTACCCGGTCTGAGCACTAAAACTGAAGCTTTCTTT. Protein: CATIILPGLSTKTEAFF. Full variable domain (remainder filled in from reference TRBV7-8 and TRBJ1-1): GAGVSQSPRYKVAKRGQDVALRCDPISGHVSLFWYQQALGQGPEFLTYFQNEAQLDKSGLPSDRFFAERPEGSVSTLKIQRTQQEDSAVYLCATIILPGLSTKTEAFFGQGTRLTVV.